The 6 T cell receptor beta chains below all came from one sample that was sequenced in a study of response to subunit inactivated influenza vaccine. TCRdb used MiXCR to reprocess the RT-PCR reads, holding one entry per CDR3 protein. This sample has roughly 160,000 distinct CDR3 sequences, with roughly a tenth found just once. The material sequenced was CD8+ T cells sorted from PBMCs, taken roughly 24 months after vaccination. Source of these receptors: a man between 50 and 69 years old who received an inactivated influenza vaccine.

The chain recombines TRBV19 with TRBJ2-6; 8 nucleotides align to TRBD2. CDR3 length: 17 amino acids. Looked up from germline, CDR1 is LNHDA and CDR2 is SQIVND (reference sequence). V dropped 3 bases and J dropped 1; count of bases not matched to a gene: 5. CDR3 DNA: TGTGCCAGTAGTATGCGAGCGGGAGTTTCTGGGGCCAACGTCCTGACTTTC. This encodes CASSMRAGVSGANVLTF.

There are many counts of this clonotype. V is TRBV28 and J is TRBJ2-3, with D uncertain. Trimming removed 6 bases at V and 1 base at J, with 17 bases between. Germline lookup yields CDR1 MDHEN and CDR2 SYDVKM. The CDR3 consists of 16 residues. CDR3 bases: TGTGCCAGCAGCCCTCTCATTCAGCTCCGCACAGATACGCAGTATTTT. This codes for CASSPLIQLRTDTQYF.

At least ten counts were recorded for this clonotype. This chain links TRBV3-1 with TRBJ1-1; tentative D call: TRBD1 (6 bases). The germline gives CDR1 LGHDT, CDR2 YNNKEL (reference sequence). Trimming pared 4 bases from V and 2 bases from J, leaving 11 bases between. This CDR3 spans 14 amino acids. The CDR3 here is CASSLGQFNTEAFF. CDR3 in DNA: TGTGCCAGCAGCCTTGGACAGTTTAACACTGAAGCTTTCTTT.

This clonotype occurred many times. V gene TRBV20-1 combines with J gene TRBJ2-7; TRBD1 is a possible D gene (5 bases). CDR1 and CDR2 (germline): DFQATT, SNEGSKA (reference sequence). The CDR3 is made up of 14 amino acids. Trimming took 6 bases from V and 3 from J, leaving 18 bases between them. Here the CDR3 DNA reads TGCAGTGCCCCTCTCGTGGGGCAGGTCTACGAGCAGTACTTC. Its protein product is CSAPLVGQVYEQYF.

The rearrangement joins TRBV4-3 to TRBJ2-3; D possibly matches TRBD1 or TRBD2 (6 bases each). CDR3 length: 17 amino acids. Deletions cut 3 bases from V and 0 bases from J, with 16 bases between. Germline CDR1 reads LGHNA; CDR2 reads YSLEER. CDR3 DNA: TGCGCCAGCAGCCAGACGGGGGCCCGTTCCAGCACAGATACGCAGTATTTT. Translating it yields CASSQTGARSSTDTQYF.

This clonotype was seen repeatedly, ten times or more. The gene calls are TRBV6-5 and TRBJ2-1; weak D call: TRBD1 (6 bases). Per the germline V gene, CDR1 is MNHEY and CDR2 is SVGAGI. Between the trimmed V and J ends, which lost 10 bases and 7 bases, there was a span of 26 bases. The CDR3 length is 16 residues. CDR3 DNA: TGTGCCACCAAAAACTCGATGTTACCGAGGGGGAATGAGCAGTTCTTC. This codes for CATKNSMLPRGNEQFF.